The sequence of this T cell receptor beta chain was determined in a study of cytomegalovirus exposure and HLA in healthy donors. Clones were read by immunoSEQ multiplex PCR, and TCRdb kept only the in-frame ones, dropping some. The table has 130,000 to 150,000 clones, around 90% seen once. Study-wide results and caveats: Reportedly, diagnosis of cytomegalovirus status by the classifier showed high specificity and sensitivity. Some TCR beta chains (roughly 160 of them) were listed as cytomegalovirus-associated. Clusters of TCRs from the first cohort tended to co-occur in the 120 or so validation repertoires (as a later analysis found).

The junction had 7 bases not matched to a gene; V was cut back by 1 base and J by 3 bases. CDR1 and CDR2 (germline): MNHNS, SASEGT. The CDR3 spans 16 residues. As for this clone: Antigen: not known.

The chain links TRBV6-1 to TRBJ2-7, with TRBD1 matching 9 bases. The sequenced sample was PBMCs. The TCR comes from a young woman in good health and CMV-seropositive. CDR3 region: CASSEGGQGGRYEQYF. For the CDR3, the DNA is TGTGCCAGCAGTGAAGGGGGACAGGGAGGGCGCTACGAGCAGTACTTC.